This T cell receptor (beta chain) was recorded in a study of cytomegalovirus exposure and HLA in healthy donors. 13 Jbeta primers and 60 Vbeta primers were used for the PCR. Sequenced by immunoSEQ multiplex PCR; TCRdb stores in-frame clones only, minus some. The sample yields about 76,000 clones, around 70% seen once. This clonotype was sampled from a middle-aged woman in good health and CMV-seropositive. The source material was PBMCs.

CDR3 residues: CASSRSDRAGDTQYF. In DNA form, the CDR3 reads TGTGCCAGCAGCCGATCGGACAGGGCCGGAGATACGCAGTATTTT. The chain combines TRBV6-5 with TRBJ2-3; 8 positions agree with TRBD1. This CDR3 spans 15 amino acids. The V and J ends lost 6 bases and 5 bases, in that order; junction bases with no gene match: 10. The germline V gene has CDR1 MNHEY and CDR2 SVGAGI.